This T cell receptor (beta chain) came from a study of shared clonotypes between healthy human individuals. Looking at the study overall: With ages of 18 to 49, the donors were a couple of women and a few men. Findings and limits, study-wide: Shared across a few donors were about 4.6% of the naive CD4 clonotypes.

Division of CD4+ cells produced a CD45RA+ naive subset and a CD45RA-negative memory subset. This CDR3 is built from 10 residues. CDR1 and CDR2 (germline): MDHEN, SYDVKM. Comments on this clone: Its antigen is undetermined. One end of the junction does not line up with germline, which may come from a read error.

Assay: immunoSEQ multiplex PCR; the TCRdb copy retains only in-frame clones and omits some. Of 800,000 to 1,200,000 clones listed, 75% to 85% are singletons. The sequence was obtained from a man aged 18-30 years in good health. Some clones in this sample may be carry-over from other donors' samples. Sequencing used memory CD4+ T cells from PBMCs. Regarding subset: CD45RA-negative fraction. The rearrangement links TRBV28 to TRBJ1-2; D remains unclear. CDR3 protein: CASSNHGYTF. In DNA, the CDR3 is TGTGCCAGCAGTAACCATGGCTACACCTTC.